This TCR beta chain appears in the sequencing data of a study of T cells in Graves' hyperthyroidism and ophthalmopathy. Findings and limits, study-wide: Most thyroid clonotypes that were expanded above 0.001 also turned up in blood.

The CDR3 regions of TCR beta were amplified from RNA transcripts. TCR CDR3 underwent first-round RT-PCR with the HTBI primer set. Each CDR3 protein is one row after TCRdb ran MiXCR on the multiplex PCR reads. The sample shows 350,000 to 400,000 distinct CDR3 sequences, about 18% of them seen only once. Ten or more counts support this clonotype. As yet, its antigen is unknown. After removal of 4 bases from V and 5 bases from J, the junction contained 8 bases not matched to a gene. In germline, CDR1 is MNHNS, CDR2 SASEGT. This CDR3 comprises 15 residues. The genes are TRBV6-1 and TRBJ1-1, with TRBD1 identical over 9 bases. This sequence originates from a woman aged 18-35 years with Graves' hyperthyroidism. The sample was blood. The chain's CDR3 is CASSVSRQGVTEAFF. The CDR3 nucleotides read TGTGCCAGCAGTGTTAGTCGACAGGGGGTAACTGAAGCTTTCTTT.